Below, 22 T cell receptor beta chains from the same sample are listed, as sequenced in a study of T cell repertoires in cytomegalovirus infection. Via MiXCR, TCRdb re-called the reads, giving one row per CDR3 protein. This sample yields fewer than 900,000 distinct CDR3 sequences, of which roughly 28% are seen a single time; around 12% belongs to the top ten. Antigens of these TCRs are unknown. The sample was cultured CD8+ T cells from PBMCs, taken from culture after CMV antigen stimulation. These receptors were obtained from a human donor in good health (CMV status not recorded). Some clones in this sample may be carry-over from other donors' samples.

The rearrangement links TRBV6-1 to TRBJ1-6, with no clear D. The CDR3 is 18 amino acids. With 5 bases removed from V and 5 bases from J, the gap between germline ends came to 22 bases. Looked up from germline, CDR1 is MNHNS and CDR2 is SASEGT. CDR3 loop: CASSYHPRAEADNSPLHF. CDR3 sequence (DNA): TGTGCCAGCAGTTATCACCCCCGGGCGGAAGCCGATAATTCACCCCTCCACTTT.

This sequence joins TRBV12-3 or TRBV12-4 and TRBJ2-5; D is tentatively TRBD1 or TRBD2 (5 bases each). There are 13 residues in the CDR3. Trimming shortened V by 6 bases and J by 6 bases, and 14 bases separated the two germline ends. The CDR3: CASSRESLKTQYF. The CDR3 region has the DNA TGTGCCAGCAGCAGGGAGTCTCTGAAGACCCAGTACTTC.

The chain recombines TRBV7-3 with TRBJ2-1, with D unresolved. V dropped 5 bases and J dropped 6 bases, with 11 bases sitting between them. The CDR3 spans 13 residues. CDR1 is SGHTA, CDR2 FQGTGA, per germline. CDR3 residues: CASSPTDGNEQFF. DNA for the CDR3: TGTGCCAGCAGCCCCACTGACGGCAATGAGCAGTTCTTC.

Ten or more counts support this clonotype. The chain recombines TRBV3-1 with TRBJ2-2; D remains unclear. Germline V gene sequence: CDR1 LGHDT, CDR2 YNNKEL (reference sequence). CDR3 length: 13 residues. V dropped 0 bases and J dropped 4 bases, with 3 bases sitting between them. CDR3 bases: TGTGCCAGCAGCCAAGATAGCACCGGGGAGCTGTTTTTT. It codes for CASSQDSTGELFF.

V is TRBV29-1 and J is TRBJ1-2; 10 nucleotides agree with TRBD1. The germline gives CDR1 SQVTM, CDR2 ANQGSEA. V lost 0 bases to trimming and J lost 0 bases; unmatched junction nucleotides: 7. This CDR3 contains 17 residues. DNA of the CDR3: TGCAGCGTTGAAGATTGGGACAGGGGCCTGACTAACTATGGCTACACCTTC. Translating gives CSVEDWDRGLTNYGYTF. The full variable domain, with the rest looked up from reference TRBV29-1 and TRBJ1-2, is SAVISQKPSRDICQRGTSLTIQCQVDSQVTMMFWYRQQPGQSLTLIATANQGSEATYESGFVIDKFPISRPNLTFSTLTVSNMSPEDSSIYLCSVEDWDRGLTNYGYTFGSGTRLTVV.

This clonotype was counted only a few times. The rearrangement uses TRBV10-3 and TRBJ1-1, with TRBD1 matching over 7 bases. Germline V gene sequence: CDR1 ENHRY, CDR2 SYGVKD. The CDR3 is made up of 17 amino acids. V lost 4 bases and J lost 3; bases outside the gene matches: 14. CDR3 DNA: TGTGCCATCAGTGTTAGGGACAGCGGCGGATATGACACTGAAGCTTTCTTT. This translates into CAISVRDSGGYDTEAFF.

This chain joins TRBV19 and TRBJ1-1, with D hard to call. This CDR3 comprises 13 residues. Germline V gene data show CDR1 as LNHDA and CDR2 as SQIVND (reference sequence). V lost 7 bases to trimming and J lost 1 base, with 10 bases between them. The CDR3 loop reads CASISRANTEAFF. The CDR3 DNA sequence: TGTGCCAGTATTAGTCGAGCGAACACTGAAGCTTTCTTT.

CDR3 sequence reads: CASSLTVTDQPQHF. The CDR3 region has the DNA TGTGCCAGCAGTTTGACCGTTACCGATCAGCCCCAGCATTTT. The chain recombines TRBV27 with TRBJ1-5; no firm D call. The germline V gene has CDR1 MNHEY and CDR2 SMNVEV (reference sequence). Trimming shortened V by 3 bases and J by 5 bases, and 11 bases separated the two germline ends. This CDR3 is built from 14 residues.

The chain couples TRBV6-2 or TRBV6-3 to TRBJ2-7; a weak D match, TRBD1 (6 bases). The CDR3 loop spans 12 amino acids. V was cut by 2 bases and J by 5 bases, with 7 bases left in between. From germline, CDR1 is MNHEY and CDR2 SVGEGT. The chain's CDR3 is CASSYTGHEQYV. Written as DNA, the CDR3 is TGTGCCAGCAGTTACACAGGGCACGAGCAGTACGTC.

This clonotype was counted only a few times. The chain uses TRBV7-9 and TRBJ2-1, with TRBD1 as a possible D gene (5 bases). This CDR3 is built from 17 residues. Trimming left V 4 bases short and J 5 bases short, with 21 bases between. Germline CDR1 SEHNR, CDR2 FQNEAQ (reference sequence). The CDR3: CASSSGQLVLTHNEQFF. The CDR3 DNA reads as TGTGCCAGCAGCTCCGGACAACTCGTACTGACACACAATGAGCAGTTCTTC.

The chain carries TRBV2 and TRBJ2-1, with D hard to call. Per the germline V gene, CDR1 is SNHLY and CDR2 is FYNNEI. This CDR3 is built from 16 residues. Deletions cut 2 bases from V and 4 bases from J, with 15 bases between. The DNA for the CDR3 is TGTGCCAGCAGTGAACCACTCGACACCAAATACAATGAGCAGTTCTTC. It is translated as CASSEPLDTKYNEQFF.

The chain joins TRBV11-2 to TRBJ2-7; 7 positions agree with TRBD2. Germline V gene sequence: CDR1 SGHAT, CDR2 FQNNGV. The CDR3 spans 16 residues. The V gene end was trimmed by 5 bases and the J gene end by 1 base; junction bases not matched to a gene: 11. The CDR3 bases are TGTGCCAGCAGCGGACGGGGGACTAAGTTTTCCTACGAGCAGTACGTC. As protein: CASSGRGTKFSYEQYV.

This clonotype was counted ten times or more. This sequence joins TRBV11-2 and TRBJ1-2; 8 bases are shared with TRBD1. This CDR3 region has 19 residues. The trim removed 6 bases at V and 0 bases at J, leaving 18 bases unmatched. CDR1 and CDR2 from the germline V gene are SGHAT and FQNNGV. The CDR3 nucleotides read TGTGCCAGCAGGCCCAATGCAGGGACAGGCCTCGGTGCTAACTATGGCTACACCTTC. Translating gives CASRPNAGTGLGANYGYTF.

J is TRBJ2-5 and V is TRBV11-1; TRBD1 matches 7 bases. This CDR3 has 16 residues. Per the germline V gene, CDR1 is SGHAT and CDR2 is FQDESV (reference sequence). The V segment lost 2 bases and the J segment 5 bases; nucleotides outside the gene matches: 11. The CDR3 region is CASSLLGTDRTETQYF. The DNA of the CDR3 is TGTGCCAGCAGCTTACTAGGGACAGATCGGACGGAGACCCAGTACTTC. The variable domain in full, completed from reference TRBV11-1 and TRBJ2-5, reads EAEVAQSPRYKITEKSQAVAFWCDPISGHATLYWYRQILGQGPELLVQFQDESVVDDSQLPKDRFSAERLKGVDSTLKIQPAELGDSAMYLCASSLLGTDRTETQYFGPGTRLLVL.

J is TRBJ1-2 and V is TRBV7-9; D is uncertain. Trimming removed 5 bases at V and 1 base at J, with 17 bases between. The CDR3 extends over 16 amino acids. The germline V gene encodes CDR1 SEHNR and CDR2 FQNEAQ (reference sequence). CDR3 DNA sequence: TGTGCCAGCAGCGGCAAATTGCGGGGAGTTAACTATGGCTACACCTTC. Its translation: CASSGKLRGVNYGYTF. Variable domain in full (rest from reference TRBV7-9 and TRBJ1-2): DTGVSQNPRHKITKRGQNVTFRCDPISEHNRLYWYRQTLGQGPEFLTYFQNEAQLEKSRLLSDRFSAERPKGSFSTLEIQRTEQGDSAMYLCASSGKLRGVNYGYTFGSGTRLTVV.

This chain joins TRBV4-2 and TRBJ1-1; possible D gene TRBD1, 5 bases. The CDR3 length is 14 residues. V lost 4 bases, J lost 1 base, and 10 bases lay in between. Germline-derived CDR1 and CDR2 are LGHNA and YNFKEQ. The CDR3 DNA follows: TGTGCCAGCAGCCGGAACGGGGGGAACACTGAAGCTTTCTTT. Its translation is CASSRNGGNTEAFF.

This clonotype ranks as medium-sized. Germline and junction disagree at one end, which may indicate a read error. The rearrangement links TRBV4-1 to TRBJ2-1; D is perhaps TRBD1 or TRBD2 (5 bases each). Germline CDR1 MGHRA, CDR2 YSYEKL. This CDR3 contains 13 residues. The CDR3 coding sequence is TGTGCCAGCAGCCAGGGACCCTACAATGAGCAGTTCTTC. Translated, it gives CASSQGPYNEQFF.

The gene calls are TRBV6-1 and TRBJ2-3; weak D call: TRBD1 (5 bases). This CDR3 region has 15 residues. From germline, CDR1 is MNHNS and CDR2 SASEGT. V lost 2 bases to trimming and J lost 4 bases, with 13 bases between them. The DNA for the CDR3 is TGTGCCAGCAGTGAACCCGTCAGGGTCGCAGATACGCAGTATTTT. Its protein product is CASSEPVRVADTQYF.

This sequence joins TRBV5-1 and TRBJ2-1; 7 positions agree with TRBD1. The CDR3 is made up of 14 amino acids. V lost 0 bases, J lost 6 bases, and 3 bases stayed unmatched. CDR1 and CDR2 (germline): SGHRS, YFSETQ. The DNA of the CDR3 is TGCGCCAGCAGCTTGGTGACAGGGCTCAATGAGCAGTTCTTC. The encoded protein is CASSLVTGLNEQFF.

J is TRBJ1-6 and V is TRBV7-6; TRBD1 matches at 11 bases. Trimming at V came to 5 bases and at J to 8 bases, leaving 2 bases not matched to a gene. CDR3 length equals 14 residues. Germline CDR1 SGHVS, CDR2 FNYEAQ. The CDR3 DNA is TGTGCCAGCAGCCAGGACAGGGGGCATTCACCCCTCCACTTT. Its translation is CASSQDRGHSPLHF.

There are a few counts of this clonotype. The J gene is TRBJ1-4, the V gene TRBV5-6; no clear D. V shed 5 bases and J shed 2 bases, with 16 bases lying between them. The CDR3 loop spans 16 amino acids. Germline V lookup: CDR1 SGHDT, CDR2 YYEEEE. DNA for the CDR3: TGTGCCAGCAGGCTCGAGGTAGCAACGACTAATGAAAAACTGTTTTTT. This encodes CASRLEVATTNEKLFF.

The chain combines TRBV10-3 with TRBJ2-3; no firm D call. This CDR3 is built from 14 residues. The germline CDR1 and CDR2 sequences are ENHRY and SYGVKD. V dropped 6 bases and J dropped 0 bases, with 10 bases sitting between them. Here the CDR3 reads CAISPKPSTDTQYF. For the CDR3, the DNA is TGTGCCATCAGCCCCAAACCTAGCACAGATACGCAGTATTTT.